This T cell receptor beta chain derives from a study of shared clonotypes between healthy human individuals. Study in general: A donor's plate count was three for CD4 naive and three for CD4 memory; CD8 naive had two and CD8 memory one. Study conclusions and caveats: It was anticipated that sequencing depth would influence how many clonotypes donors shared. Non-shared clonotypes were found to have lower generation probabilities than the clonotypes that were shared by all four of the sorted-subset donors.

The repertoire was sequenced with immunoSEQ multiplex PCR; TCRdb's copy has only in-frame clones and lacks some. Here the sample spans 2 million to 2.5 million clones, under 95% being singletons. The CDR3 has 14 amino acids. V lost 0 bases to trimming and J lost 1 base, with 6 bases between them. Germline V gene lookup returns CDR1 SGHNT and CDR2 YYREEE (reference sequence). On this clone itself: Its antigen is as yet unknown. At the DNA level, this CDR3 is encoded by other sequences in the same sample as well.

The receptor was isolated from a young man in good health. Some clones in this sample may be carry-over from other donors' samples. This chain links TRBV5-4 with TRBJ2-3, with D hard to call. Sequenced material: naive CD4+ T cells from PBMCs. Subset here: CD45RA+ positively selected. The CDR3 loop reads CASSLAGGTDTQYF. CDR3 sequence (DNA): TGTGCCAGCAGCTTGGCCGGAGGCACAGATACGCAGTATTTT. Variable domain in full (rest from reference TRBV5-4 and TRBJ2-3): ETGVTQSPTHLIKTRGQQVTLRCSSQSGHNTVSWYQQALGQGPQFIFQYYREEENGRGNFPPRFSGLQFPNYSSELNVNALELDDSALYLCASSLAGGTDTQYFGPGTRLTVL.